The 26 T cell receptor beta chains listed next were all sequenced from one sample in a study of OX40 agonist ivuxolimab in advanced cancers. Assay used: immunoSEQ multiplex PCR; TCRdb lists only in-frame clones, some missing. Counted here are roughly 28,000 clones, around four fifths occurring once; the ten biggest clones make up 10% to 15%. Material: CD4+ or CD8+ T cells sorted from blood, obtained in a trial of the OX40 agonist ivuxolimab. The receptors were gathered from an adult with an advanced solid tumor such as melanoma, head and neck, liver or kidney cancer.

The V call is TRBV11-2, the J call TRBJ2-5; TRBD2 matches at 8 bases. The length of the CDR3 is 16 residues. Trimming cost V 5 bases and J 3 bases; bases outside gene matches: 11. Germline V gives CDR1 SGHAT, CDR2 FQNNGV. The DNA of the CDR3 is TGTGCCAGCAGCCCCTGGAGCGGGAGTATTAAAGAGACCCAGTACTTC. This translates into CASSPWSGSIKETQYF. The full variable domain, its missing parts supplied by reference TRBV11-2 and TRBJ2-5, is EAGVAQSPRYKIIEKRQSVAFWCNPISGHATLYWYQQILGQGPKLLIQFQNNGVVDDSQLPKDRFSAERLKGVDSTLKIQPAKLEDSAVYLCASSPWSGSIKETQYFGPGTRLLVL.

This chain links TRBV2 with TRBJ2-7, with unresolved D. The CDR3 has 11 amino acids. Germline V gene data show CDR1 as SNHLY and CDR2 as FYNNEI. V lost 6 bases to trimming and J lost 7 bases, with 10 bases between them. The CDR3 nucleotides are TGTGCCAGCAGCGCGTCCGGAGAGCAGTACTTC. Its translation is CASSASGEQYF.

The CDR3 region has the DNA TGTGCCAGCAGTTCGGGAACCCTTAATGAAAAACTGTTTTTT. This codes for CASSSGTLNEKLFF. The J gene is TRBJ1-4, the V gene TRBV6-5; no clear D. The CDR3 runs to 14 residues. Germline-derived CDR1 and CDR2 are MNHEY and SVGAGI. Trimming stripped 4 bases from V and 4 bases from J, with 10 bases between.

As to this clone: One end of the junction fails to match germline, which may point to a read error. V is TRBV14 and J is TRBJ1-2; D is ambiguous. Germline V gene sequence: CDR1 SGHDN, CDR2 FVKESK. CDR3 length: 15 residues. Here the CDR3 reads CASSQARTANYDYTF. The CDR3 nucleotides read TGTGCCAGCAGCCAGGCCCGGACGGCTAACTATGACTACACCTTC.

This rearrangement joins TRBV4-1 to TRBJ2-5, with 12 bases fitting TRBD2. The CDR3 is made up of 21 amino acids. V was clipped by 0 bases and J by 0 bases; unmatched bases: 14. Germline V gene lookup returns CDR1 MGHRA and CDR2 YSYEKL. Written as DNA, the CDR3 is TGCGCCAGCAGCCAAGAAAGGGGTACTAGCGGGGGGCGAGCGTACCAAGAGACCCAGTACTTC. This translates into CASSQERGTSGGRAYQETQYF.

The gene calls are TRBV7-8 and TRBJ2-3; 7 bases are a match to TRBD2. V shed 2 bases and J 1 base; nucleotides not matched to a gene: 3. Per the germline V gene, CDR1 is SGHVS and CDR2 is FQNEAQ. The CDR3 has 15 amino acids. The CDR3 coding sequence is TGTGCCAGCAGCTTAATTCTAGCGGGCACAGATACGCAGTATTTT. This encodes CASSLILAGTDTQYF.

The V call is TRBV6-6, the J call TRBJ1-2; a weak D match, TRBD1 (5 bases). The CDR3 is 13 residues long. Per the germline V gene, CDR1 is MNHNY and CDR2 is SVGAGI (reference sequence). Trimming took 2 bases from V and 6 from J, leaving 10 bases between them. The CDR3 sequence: CASSYGGGDGYTF. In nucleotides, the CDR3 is TGTGCCAGCAGTTACGGGGGGGGAGATGGCTACACCTTC.

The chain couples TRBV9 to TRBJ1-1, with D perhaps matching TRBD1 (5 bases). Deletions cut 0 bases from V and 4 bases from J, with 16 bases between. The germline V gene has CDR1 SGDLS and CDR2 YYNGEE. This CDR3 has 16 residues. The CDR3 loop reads CASSVEDQGFLTEAFF. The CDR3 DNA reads TGTGCCAGCAGCGTAGAGGACCAGGGATTCCTCACTGAAGCTTTCTTT.

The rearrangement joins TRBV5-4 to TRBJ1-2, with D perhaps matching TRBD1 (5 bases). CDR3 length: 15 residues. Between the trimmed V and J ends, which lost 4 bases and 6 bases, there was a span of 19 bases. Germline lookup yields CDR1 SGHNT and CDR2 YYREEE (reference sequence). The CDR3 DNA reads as TGTGCCAGCAGCGACCCCATGGGGACCATCCATGGCTACACCTTC. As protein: CASSDPMGTIHGYTF.

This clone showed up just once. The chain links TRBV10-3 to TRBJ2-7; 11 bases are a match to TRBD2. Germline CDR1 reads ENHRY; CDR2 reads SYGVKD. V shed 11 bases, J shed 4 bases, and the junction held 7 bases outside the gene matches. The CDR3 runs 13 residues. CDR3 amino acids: CASQTSGGYEQYF. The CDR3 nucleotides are TGTGCCTCTCAAACTAGCGGGGGATACGAGCAGTACTTC.

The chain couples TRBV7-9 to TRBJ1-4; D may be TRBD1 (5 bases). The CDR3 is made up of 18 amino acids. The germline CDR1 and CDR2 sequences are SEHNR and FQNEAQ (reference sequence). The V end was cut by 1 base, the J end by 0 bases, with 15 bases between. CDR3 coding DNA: TGTGCCAGCAGCTTAGGTTCCAGGGTTGCCTCAACTAATGAAAAACTGTTTTTT. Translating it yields CASSLGSRVASTNEKLFF.

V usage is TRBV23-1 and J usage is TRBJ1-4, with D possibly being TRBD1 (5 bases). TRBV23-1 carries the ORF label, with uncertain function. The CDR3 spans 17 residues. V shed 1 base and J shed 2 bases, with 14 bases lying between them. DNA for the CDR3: TGCGCCAGCAGTCAATACAGAGGGGTTCGGACTAATGAAAAACTGTTTTTT. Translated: CASSQYRGVRTNEKLFF.

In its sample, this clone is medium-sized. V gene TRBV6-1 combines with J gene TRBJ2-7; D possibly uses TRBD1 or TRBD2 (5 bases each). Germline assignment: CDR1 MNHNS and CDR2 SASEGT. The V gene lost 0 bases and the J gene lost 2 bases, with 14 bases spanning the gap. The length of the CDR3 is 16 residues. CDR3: CASSEAGYGATYEQYF. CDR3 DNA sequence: TGTGCCAGCAGTGAAGCGGGTTACGGGGCGACCTACGAGCAGTACTTC.

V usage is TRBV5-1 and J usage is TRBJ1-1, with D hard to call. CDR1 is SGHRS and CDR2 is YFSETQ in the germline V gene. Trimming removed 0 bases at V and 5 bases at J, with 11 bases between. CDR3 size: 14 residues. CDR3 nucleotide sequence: TGCGCCAGCAGCTTGGGCTTCGGAAAAACTGAAGCTTTCTTT. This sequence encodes CASSLGFGKTEAFF.

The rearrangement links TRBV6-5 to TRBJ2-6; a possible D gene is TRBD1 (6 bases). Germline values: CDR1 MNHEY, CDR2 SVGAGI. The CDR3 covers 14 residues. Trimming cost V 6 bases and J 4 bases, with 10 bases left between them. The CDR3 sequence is CASRTGSGANVLTF. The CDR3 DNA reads TGTGCCAGCAGGACAGGATCCGGGGCCAACGTCCTGACTTTC.

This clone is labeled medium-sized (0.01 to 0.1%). The CDR3: CASTSRDGNYGYTF. CDR3 nucleotides: TGTGCCAGCACCTCCCGGGACGGAAACTATGGCTACACCTTC. The gene calls are TRBV7-9 and TRBJ1-2, with D possibly TRBD1 on 5 matching bases. V dropped 7 bases and J dropped 2 bases, with 14 bases sitting between them. The CDR3 is made up of 14 amino acids. Looked up from germline, CDR1 is SEHNR and CDR2 is FQNEAQ (reference sequence).

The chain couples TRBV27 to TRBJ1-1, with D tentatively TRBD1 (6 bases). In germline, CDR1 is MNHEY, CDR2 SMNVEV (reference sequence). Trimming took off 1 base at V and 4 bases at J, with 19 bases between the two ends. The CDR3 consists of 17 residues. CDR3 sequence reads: CASSLFGGLVLGTEAFF. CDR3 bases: TGTGCCAGCAGTTTATTTGGGGGGCTAGTATTAGGCACTGAAGCTTTCTTT.

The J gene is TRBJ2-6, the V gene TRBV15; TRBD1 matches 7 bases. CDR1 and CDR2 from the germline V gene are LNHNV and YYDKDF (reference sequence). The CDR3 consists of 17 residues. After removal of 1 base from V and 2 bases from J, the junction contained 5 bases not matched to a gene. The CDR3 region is CATSRVAGGAGANVLTF. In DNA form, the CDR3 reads TGTGCCACCAGCAGAGTTGCAGGGGGAGCTGGGGCCAACGTCCTGACTTTC.

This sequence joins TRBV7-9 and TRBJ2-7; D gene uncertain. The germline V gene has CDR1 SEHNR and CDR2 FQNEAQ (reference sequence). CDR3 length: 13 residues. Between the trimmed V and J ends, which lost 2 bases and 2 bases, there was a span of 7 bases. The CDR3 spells CASSLLQTYEQYF. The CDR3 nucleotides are TGTGCCAGCAGCTTATTACAGACCTACGAGCAGTACTTC.

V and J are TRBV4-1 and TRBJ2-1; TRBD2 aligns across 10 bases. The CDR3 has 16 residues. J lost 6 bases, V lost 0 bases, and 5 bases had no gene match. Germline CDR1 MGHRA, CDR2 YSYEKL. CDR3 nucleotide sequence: TGCGCCAGCAGCCAAGAGGGGTGGACTAGCGGCAATGAGCAGTTCTTC. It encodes CASSQEGWTSGNEQFF.

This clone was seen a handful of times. CDR3 DNA sequence: TGTGCCAGCAGTTACCTGACAGATCATGGCTACACCTTC. Translated, it gives CASSYLTDHGYTF. J is TRBJ1-2 and V is TRBV6-5; the D gene is possibly TRBD1 (5 bases). Trimming pared 2 bases from V and 6 bases from J, leaving 10 bases between. The V gene's germline CDR1 is MNHEY and CDR2 SVGAGI. The length of the CDR3 is 13 residues.

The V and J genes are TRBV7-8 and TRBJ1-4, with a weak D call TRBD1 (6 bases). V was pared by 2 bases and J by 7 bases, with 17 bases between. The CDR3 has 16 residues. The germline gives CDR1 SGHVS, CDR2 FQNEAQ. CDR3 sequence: CASSLTSRGGGEKLFF. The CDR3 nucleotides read TGTGCCAGCAGCTTAACTTCGAGGGGGGGCGGTGAAAAACTGTTTTTT. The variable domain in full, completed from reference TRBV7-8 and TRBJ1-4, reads GAGVSQSPRYKVAKRGQDVALRCDPISGHVSLFWYQQALGQGPEFLTYFQNEAQLDKSGLPSDRFFAERPEGSVSTLKIQRTQQEDSAVYLCASSLTSRGGGEKLFFGSGTQLSVL.

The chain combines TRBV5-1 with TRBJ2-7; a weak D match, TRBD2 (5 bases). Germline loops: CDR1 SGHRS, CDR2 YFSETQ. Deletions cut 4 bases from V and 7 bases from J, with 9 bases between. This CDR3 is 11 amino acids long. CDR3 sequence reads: CASSATGEQYF. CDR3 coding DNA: TGCGCCAGCAGCGCCACGGGGGAGCAGTACTTC.

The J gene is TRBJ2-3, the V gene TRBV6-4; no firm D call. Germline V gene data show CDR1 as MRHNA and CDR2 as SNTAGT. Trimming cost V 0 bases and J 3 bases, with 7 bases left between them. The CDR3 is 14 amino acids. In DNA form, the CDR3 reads TGTGCCAGCAGTGACTCTGGAGATACAGATACGCAGTATTTT. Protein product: CASSDSGDTDTQYF.

The CDR3: CASSGVAGGGELFF. CDR3 coding DNA: TGTGCCAGCAGCGGAGTTGCAGGTGGGGGGGAGCTGTTTTTT. The chain is built from TRBV9 and TRBJ2-2; D is unresolved. The CDR3 consists of 14 residues. In germline, CDR1 is SGDLS, CDR2 YYNGEE. V lost 3 bases and J lost 8, with 14 bases in between.

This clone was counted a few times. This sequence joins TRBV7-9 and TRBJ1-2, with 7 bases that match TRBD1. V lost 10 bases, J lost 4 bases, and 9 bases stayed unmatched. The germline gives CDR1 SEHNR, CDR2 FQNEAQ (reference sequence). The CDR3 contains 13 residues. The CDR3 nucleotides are TGTGCCACCAGTCCAGGGGGGGTCTATGGCTACACCTTC. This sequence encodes CATSPGGVYGYTF.